The entry below gives a single T cell receptor beta chain sequence along with its context. Donors likely had unrecorded immune exposures despite being nominally healthy when sampled. The data belong to a study of cytomegalovirus exposure and HLA in healthy donors. Use of 60 Vbeta and 13 Jbeta primers characterized the PCR. TCRdb's copy holds only in-frame clones and misses some; the assay was immunoSEQ multiplex PCR. Of approximately 120,000 clones in the sample, around 74% were seen once. Germline V gives CDR1 MNHNS, CDR2 SASEGT. Trimming at V came to 6 bases and at J to 7 bases, leaving 11 bases not matched to a gene. The CDR3 contains 15 residues.

The specimen was PBMCs. The receptor comes from a woman between 50 and 59 years old in good health and CMV-seropositive. This chain connects TRBV6-1 to TRBJ2-1; 8 bases fit TRBD2. This chain's CDR3 is CASRGGVAGRNEQFF. The DNA for the CDR3 is TGTGCCAGCAGGGGGGGTGTAGCGGGGAGGAATGAGCAGTTCTTC.